These 26 T cell receptor beta chains came from one sample sequenced in a study of blood T cell repertoires in COVID-19 (dated by TCRdb to about 2020). Receptor libraries were prepared by the immunoSEQ multiplex PCR assay. In TCRdb, the immuneACCESS table is reduced to in-frame sequences with V and J assigned. These tables do not hold every clone; where another copy was compared, an unresolved V gene accounts for under half, and the others remain unexplained. For this sample there are 110,000 to 150,000 clones; more than 85% appear just once. Of the sample, 2.5% to 3% is held by the ten largest clones. Specimen: peripheral blood. All receptors come from a man aged 55 to 69 with active or convalescent COVID-19.

This clone was counted a single time. The chain links TRBV6-6 to TRBJ2-7, with TRBD1 matching 9 bases. The CDR3 is made up of 15 amino acids. With 5 bases clipped from V and 0 bases from J, the junction kept 5 bases outside the gene matches. In germline, CDR1 is MNHNY, CDR2 SVGAGI (reference sequence). CDR3 sequence: CASSPPGQGSYEQYF. In DNA form, the CDR3 reads TGTGCCAGCAGTCCCCCGGGACAGGGCTCCTACGAGCAGTACTTC.

The chain recombines TRBV10-3 with TRBJ2-3, with 12 positions matching TRBD2. Germline V lookup: CDR1 ENHRY, CDR2 SYGVKD. This CDR3 has 15 residues. With V trimmed by 4 bases and J by 4 bases, 3 bases remained unmatched. CDR3 loop: CAISASGGEADTQYF. DNA for the CDR3: TGTGCCATCAGTGCTAGCGGGGGGGAGGCAGATACGCAGTATTTT.

This chain joins TRBV7-3 and TRBJ2-5; D is undetermined. This CDR3 is 13 amino acids long. Germline V lookup: CDR1 SGHTA, CDR2 FQGTGA. The V and J ends lost 1 base and 2 bases respectively, with 5 bases between them. CDR3 bases: TGTGCCAGCAGCTTAATTCAGCAAGAGACCCAGTACTTC. This encodes CASSLIQQETQYF.

The CDR3 sequence is CASGGGTGPAFF. The CDR3 nucleotides read TGTGCCAGCGGGGGGGGGACAGGGCCTGCTTTCTTT. The chain couples TRBV25-1 to TRBJ1-1, with 9 bases matching TRBD1. The CDR3 loop spans 12 amino acids. J was trimmed by 11 bases and V by 8 bases; bases with no gene match: 9. Germline V gene sequence: CDR1 MGHDK, CDR2 SYGVNS.

This clone appeared a few times. The J gene is TRBJ1-1, the V gene TRBV3-1 (or the pseudogene TRBV3-2); D not certain. Germline V gives CDR1 LGHDT, CDR2 YNNKEL (reference sequence). The CDR3 has 13 residues. V dropped 3 bases and J dropped 6 bases, with 11 bases sitting between them. In DNA, the CDR3 is TGTGCCAGCAGCCAGGGCACAGCGGCTGAAGCTTTCTTT. It encodes CASSQGTAAEAFF.

The chain is built from TRBV5-4 and TRBJ2-5, with 8 bases aligning to TRBD2. The CDR3 extends over 15 amino acids. Germline assignment: CDR1 SGHNT and CDR2 YYREEE (reference sequence). V lost 0 bases to trimming and J lost 2 bases; unmatched junction nucleotides: 3. The CDR3 is CASSLEGTRQETQYF. The CDR3 DNA sequence: TGTGCCAGCAGCTTGGAAGGGACTAGACAAGAGACCCAGTACTTC. Supplemented by reference TRBV5-4 and TRBJ2-5, the full variable domain reads ETGVTQSPTHLIKTRGQQVTLRCSSQSGHNTVSWYQQALGQGPQFIFQYYREEENGRGNFPPRFSGLQFPNYSSELNVNALELDDSALYLCASSLEGTRQETQYFGPGTRLLVL.

The chain couples TRBV5-1 to TRBJ1-1; 9 bases align to TRBD1. The CDR3 runs to 14 residues. CDR1 and CDR2 (germline): SGHRS, YFSETQ. V lost 2 bases, J lost 6 bases, and 5 bases stayed unmatched. CDR3 nucleotide sequence: TGCGCCAGCAGCTTCGGACAGGGGAGGGCTGAAGCTTTCTTT. Its translation is CASSFGQGRAEAFF.

The V call is TRBV28, the J call TRBJ1-3; 9 bases line up with TRBD1. In germline, CDR1 is MDHEN, CDR2 SYDVKM. Trimming took 5 bases from V and 7 from J; bases not matched to a gene: 12. The CDR3 loop spans 16 amino acids. CDR3 sequence (DNA): TGTGCCAGCAGTACCTTGACAGGGGGTATAGCGAACACCATATATTTT. This codes for CASSTLTGGIANTIYF.

The rearrangement joins TRBV30 to TRBJ1-1, with D possibly being TRBD1 (6 bases). CDR3 length equals 14 residues. The germline V gene encodes CDR1 GTSNPN and CDR2 SVGIG (reference sequence). Trimming removed 4 bases from V and 4 bases from J, with 16 bases in between. CDR3 coding DNA: TGTGCCTGGATAGGGGGGGGAGGGTTCACTGAAGCTTTCTTT. As protein: CAWIGGGGFTEAFF.

This rearrangement joins TRBV5-4 to TRBJ1-3; no clear D gene. The CDR3 consists of 14 residues. Germline V CDR1 and CDR2: SGHNT, YYREEE (reference sequence). Trimming removed 2 bases from V and 4 bases from J, with 10 bases in between. DNA of the CDR3: TGTGCCAGCAGCTTTAGCGATTCAGGAAACACCATATATTTT. Its translation is CASSFSDSGNTIYF.

The chain combines TRBV7-9 with TRBJ1-2, with D unclear. CDR1 is SEHNR and CDR2 is FQNEAQ in the germline V gene (reference sequence). The CDR3 sequence is 14 residues long. The ends were cut back, 5 bases at V and 0 bases at J, with 10 bases in the middle. CDR3 sequence: CASSGREANYGYTF. CDR3 nucleotide sequence: TGTGCCAGCAGCGGGCGAGAAGCTAACTATGGCTACACCTTC.

This clone was picked up many times. The V call is TRBV7-9, the J call TRBJ2-1; D is unclear. Germline V CDR1 and CDR2: SEHNR, FQNEAQ (reference sequence). The germline V and J ends were trimmed by 10 bases and 1 base, with 17 bases remaining between them. The CDR3 spans 15 residues. The CDR3 reads CAIVLNPISYNEQFF. CDR3 nucleotide sequence: TGTGCCATTGTTCTAAACCCCATTTCCTACAATGAGCAGTTCTTC.

This chain uses TRBV2 with TRBJ1-1; unclear D gene. The V gene lost 1 base and the J gene lost 3 bases, with 6 bases spanning the gap. Germline V gene lookup returns CDR1 SNHLY and CDR2 FYNNEI. There are 13 residues in the CDR3. CDR3 sequence: CASSEVAYTEAFF. The CDR3 coding sequence is TGTGCCAGCAGTGAAGTGGCATACACTGAAGCTTTCTTT.

The rearrangement uses TRBV5-1 and TRBJ2-2, with D perhaps TRBD2 (5 bases). CDR1 and CDR2 (germline): SGHRS, YFSETQ. The length of the CDR3 is 15 residues. The germline V and J ends were trimmed by 4 bases and 6 bases, with 16 bases remaining between them. CDR3 in DNA: TGCGCCAGCAGCCCGACTAACCACGGCGCCGGGGAGCTGTTTTTT. Its translation is CASSPTNHGAGELFF.

The chain combines TRBV10-2 with TRBJ2-3; D not certain. The CDR3 covers 14 residues. Looked up from germline, CDR1 is WSHSY and CDR2 is SAAADI. Trimming left V 4 bases short and J 2 bases short, with 10 bases between. DNA of the CDR3: TGCGCCAGCAGTGCCACGAGGTCCACAGATACGCAGTATTTT. Protein: CASSATRSTDTQYF.

The chain has TRBV24-1 and TRBJ2-2; weak D call: TRBD1 (5 bases). Germline CDR1 reads KGHDR; CDR2 reads SFDVKD. The CDR3 sequence is 15 residues long. The V end was cut by 6 bases, the J end by 0 bases, with 10 bases between. CDR3 in DNA: TGTGCCACCAGTTCGGCAGGGACGAACACCGGGGAGCTGTTTTTT. Translated: CATSSAGTNTGELFF.

The chain couples TRBV15 to TRBJ1-2, with 9 nucleotides matching TRBD1. Germline V gives CDR1 LNHNV, CDR2 YYDKDF (reference sequence). The CDR3 loop spans 15 amino acids. V lost 1 base, J lost 5 bases, and 5 bases stayed unmatched. This chain's CDR3 is CATSRVGTGIYGYTF. The DNA for the CDR3 is TGTGCCACCAGCAGAGTCGGGACAGGGATTTATGGCTACACCTTC.

The chain couples TRBV25-1 to TRBJ1-2; D uncertain. The V gene's germline CDR1 is MGHDK and CDR2 SYGVNS. Deletions cut 9 bases from V and 6 bases from J, with 29 bases between. The CDR3 runs 17 residues. The CDR3 nucleotides read TGTGCCAGTCGACAAGCCCCCTCCAGAGGAGGGAGGGATGGCTACACCTTC. This sequence encodes CASRQAPSRGGRDGYTF.

J is TRBJ1-5 and V is TRBV27, with D possibly TRBD1 on 5 matching bases. V lost 0 bases to trimming and J lost 6 bases, with 12 bases between them. CDR3 length equals 15 residues. From germline, CDR1 is MNHEY and CDR2 SMNVEV (reference sequence). CDR3 in amino acids: CASSLSAGRGQPQHF. CDR3 DNA: TGTGCCAGCAGTTTATCCGCAGGTAGGGGTCAGCCCCAGCATTTT.

The CDR3 DNA follows: TGTGCCAGCAGCTTTCTCGGTAATCAGCCCCAGCATTTT. It codes for CASSFLGNQPQHF. This chain connects TRBV7-9 to TRBJ1-5, with D unclear. The V and J ends lost 3 bases and 4 bases respectively, with 7 bases between them. Germline V CDR1 and CDR2: SEHNR, FQNEAQ (reference sequence). CDR3 length: 13 amino acids.

This clone is a singleton in its sample. V and J are TRBV27 and TRBJ1-5, with D unclear. The ends were cut back, 6 bases at V and 2 bases at J, with 17 bases in the middle. Germline V gene data show CDR1 as MNHEY and CDR2 as SMNVEV (reference sequence). CDR3 size: 16 residues. The CDR3 sequence is CASSERRGLGNQPQHF. In DNA form, the CDR3 reads TGTGCCAGCAGCGAGCGTCGGGGATTGGGCAATCAGCCCCAGCATTTT.

This chain connects TRBV20-1 to TRBJ2-5; a weak D match, TRBD1 (5 bases). The germline CDR1 and CDR2 sequences are DFQATT and SNEGSKA (reference sequence). This CDR3 contains 11 residues. V lost 5 bases and J 5 bases, leaving 9 bases between the germline ends. The CDR3 sequence: CSAAGLETQYF. DNA of the CDR3: TGCAGTGCTGCAGGGTTGGAGACCCAGTACTTC.

The J gene is TRBJ2-7, the V gene TRBV7-9; TRBD1 matches 9 bases. This CDR3 is 12 amino acids long. Germline assignment: CDR1 SEHNR and CDR2 FQNEAQ (reference sequence). V dropped 5 bases and J dropped 8; count of bases not matched to a gene: 4. CDR3 bases: TGTGCCAGCAGCAGGGACAGGGACAAGCAGTACTTC. Translating it yields CASSRDRDKQYF.

The chain employs TRBV7-2 and TRBJ1-6; D remains unclear. With 1 base removed from V and 10 bases from J, the gap between germline ends came to 14 bases. Per the germline V gene, CDR1 is SGHTA and CDR2 is FQGNSA. The CDR3 covers 15 residues. CDR3 loop: CASSLDGNLGSPLHF. In DNA form, the CDR3 reads TGTGCCAGCAGCTTAGACGGGAACCTGGGCTCACCCCTCCACTTT.

The chain uses TRBV29-1 and TRBJ2-3, with 9 bases aligning to TRBD1. Germline values: CDR1 SQVTM, CDR2 ANQGSEA. The length of the CDR3 is 13 residues. Trimming at V came to 6 bases and at J to 7 bases, leaving 8 bases not matched to a gene. The DNA of the CDR3 is TGCAGCGTCCGACAGGGGGTCCCGAATACGCAGTATTTT. Amino acid sequence: CSVRQGVPNTQYF.

V usage is TRBV6-4 and J usage is TRBJ2-1; 12 bases agree with TRBD1. J gave up 7 bases and V 6 bases, and 7 bases lay outside the gene matches. Germline assignment: CDR1 MRHNA and CDR2 SNTAGT. The CDR3 loop spans 15 amino acids. CDR3 region: CASSPGQGAWNEQFF. CDR3 DNA: TGTGCCAGCAGCCCGGGACAGGGGGCATGGAATGAGCAGTTCTTC.